This T cell receptor beta chain originates from a study of T cells after yellow fever vaccination. The V end was cut by 3 bases, the J end by 4 bases, with 7 bases between. Germline-derived CDR1 and CDR2 are KGHSH and LQKENI. This CDR3 contains 13 residues. 5'RACE template switching generated TCR cDNA, adding a universal primer site and UMIs. Each CDR3 protein gets one entry after TCRdb re-called the 5' RACE reads with MiXCR. There are hundreds of thousands of distinct CDR3 sequences in the sample; roughly a sixth occur only once, and 18% lies in the top ten. Study results and limitations: Detected again after the booster were most primary-vaccination clones, at about 96% CD4 and 70% to 90% CD8.

Many counts were recorded for this clonotype. Its antigen remains unidentified. The sequencing here drew on PBMCs, taken before the yellow fever booster vaccination. This chain connects TRBV18 to TRBJ2-1; D unclear. This clonotype was sampled from a man aged 18 to 30 who received the YFV17D yellow fever vaccine. Written as DNA, the CDR3 is TGTGCCAGCTCACCTAGAGATTACAATGAGCAGTTCTTC. Protein sequence: CASSPRDYNEQFF.